This TCR beta chain was sequenced in a study of cytomegalovirus exposure and HLA in healthy donors. Turning to the study itself: In a later analysis, it was reported that the 120 validation repertoires had been produced on the same platform as the 700 or so repertoires belonging to the first cohort. Study outcomes and limitations: As confirmed in vitro, a few CMV-associated chains were specific for CMV antigens. Generally TCR sequences proved uncommon, though certain public TCRs appeared in numerous donors.

The assay was immunoSEQ multiplex PCR, and TCRdb's table has in-frame clones only and misses some. Of around 190,000 clones listed, about nine tenths are singletons. Separate from the roughly 630-subject first cohort was the approximately 110-subject validation cohort, to which the donors belonged. The CDR3 covers 14 residues. Germline lookup yields CDR1 SGHNT and CDR2 YYREEE (reference sequence). Trimming pared 0 bases from V and 5 bases from J, leaving 8 bases between. As regards this clone: Its specificity is not known.

This receptor was taken from a man aged 25 to 40 in good health and CMV-seropositive. Sequenced sample: PBMCs. The V gene is TRBV5-4, the J gene TRBJ2-2; D remains unclear. DNA of the CDR3: TGTGCCAGCAGCTTGGGGTCCCCGACCGGGGAGCTGTTTTTT. Translation: CASSLGSPTGELFF.